This T cell receptor beta chain comes out of a study of T cell responses to AZD1222 COVID-19 vaccine. Study findings and constraints: Clonal diversity was possibly underestimated; the donors were predominantly white British and more often female.

Here immunoSEQ multiplex PCR was the method, and the copy in TCRdb shows in-frame clones only, minus some. The table lists 120,000 or so clones, 70% to 90% of them singletons. About this clone itself: As yet, its antigen is unknown.

CDR1 SGHTA and CDR2 FQGNSA come from the germline V gene. The ends were cut back, 4 bases at V and 6 bases at J, with 20 bases in the middle. The length of the CDR3 is 16 residues. The source material was peripheral blood, sampled 28 days after the second AZD1222 dose. This TCR came from an adult who received the AZD1222 COVID-19 vaccine. The J gene is TRBJ2-3, the V gene TRBV7-2; weak D call: TRBD2 (6 bases). CDR3 nucleotides: TGTGCCAGCAGCTCGAGAGCCGGGACTTCCCTCGATACGCAGTATTTT. This translates into CASSSRAGTSLDTQYF.